This T cell receptor (beta chain) was obtained from a study of regulatory T cells in long-lasting Graves disease. Arm-PCR with iRepertoire HTBI primers amplified the CDR3 regions for these TCR beta libraries. Via MiXCR, TCRdb re-called the multiplex PCR reads, giving one row per CDR3 protein. The repertoire holds approximately 470,000 distinct CDR3 sequences, with roughly 16% as singletons. Sample time point: newly diagnosed GD, antithyroid drugs for less than 3 months. Extracted RNA from PBMCs served as the source of the TCR library. General study findings and limits: Gene preferences differed: TRBV28, TRBJ1-2, TRBJ2-5 in persistent cases.

CDR3 size: 13 residues. The V end was cut by 0 bases, the J end by 8 bases, with 10 bases between. Germline CDR1 ENHRY, CDR2 SYGVKD. This clonotype was recorded many times. As yet, its antigen is unknown. The sample was also reused in another study, on T cells in Graves' hyperthyroidism and ophthalmopathy.

This receptor was taken from a man aged 35 to 55 with Graves disease. V and J are TRBV10-3 and TRBJ1-1, with D possibly matching TRBD1 (5 bases). This material consisted of peripheral blood mononuclear cells (PBMCs), taken at new diagnosis, from a patient treated with antithyroid drugs. CDR3 sequence: CAISESRAREAFF. CDR3 nucleotide sequence: TGTGCCATCAGTGAGTCCAGGGCCCGGGAAGCTTTCTTT.